The 15 T cell receptor beta chains presented below share a single source sample, sequenced in a study of shared clonotypes between healthy human individuals. Generated by immunoSEQ multiplex PCR, the TCRdb table keeps only in-frame clones and is missing some. This table holds more than 2,000,000 clones, 80% to 95% found once. The specimen sequenced was naive CD4+ T cells from PBMCs. Stated subset: CD45RA+ positively selected. These receptor sequences come from a man between 18 and 29 years old in good health. Some clones in this sample may be carry-over from other donors' samples.

The chain employs TRBV5-1 and TRBJ2-1; D might be TRBD2 (6 bases). The CDR3 sequence is 14 residues long. The V end lost 4 bases, the J end lost 8 bases, and 16 bases lay between the germline ends. Germline V lookup: CDR1 SGHRS, CDR2 YFSETQ. CDR3 loop: CASSREPFSDEQFF. The CDR3 DNA reads TGCGCCAGCAGCCGGGAGCCCTTCTCCGATGAGCAGTTCTTC. Looking up the rest from reference TRBV5-1 and TRBJ2-1 gives the full variable domain: KAGVTQTPRYLIKTRGQQVTLSCSPISGHRSVSWYQQTPGQGLQFLFEYFSETQRNKGNFPGRFSGRQFSNSRSEMNVSTLELGDSALYLCASSREPFSDEQFFGPGTRLTVL.

The genes are TRBV30 and TRBJ2-1; D possibly matches TRBD1 or TRBD2 (6 bases each). Between the trimmed V and J ends, which lost 3 bases and 10 bases, there was a span of 16 bases. CDR3 length: 13 residues. CDR1 and CDR2 (germline): GTSNPN, SVGIG (reference sequence). As DNA, the CDR3 is TGTGCCTGGAGAAGGGGGGCCCCTCAGGAGCAGTTCTTC. This encodes CAWRRGAPQEQFF. The full variable domain, rest sourced from reference TRBV30 and TRBJ2-1, is SQTIHQWPATLVQPVGSPLSLECTVEGTSNPNLYWYRQAAGRGLQLLFYSVGIGQISSEVPQNLSASRPQDRQFILSSKKLLLSDSGFYLCAWRRGAPQEQFFGPGTRLTVL.

This chain links TRBV7-3 with TRBJ2-1, with D perhaps matching TRBD2 (7 bases). CDR3 length: 17 residues. The germline CDR1 and CDR2 sequences are SGHTA and FQGTGA. V dropped 5 bases and J dropped 7 bases, with 24 bases sitting between them. The CDR3 loop reads CASSQGDGRPQGNEQFF. CDR3 in DNA: TGTGCCAGCAGCCAAGGGGACGGGAGGCCCCAGGGGAATGAGCAGTTCTTC.

The chain combines TRBV10-3 with TRBJ1-2, with 12 positions matching TRBD1. Germline loops: CDR1 ENHRY, CDR2 SYGVKD. The CDR3 is 16 amino acids. J gave up 2 bases and V 3 bases, and 4 bases lay outside the gene matches. This chain's CDR3 is CAISDPGQGANYGYTF. CDR3 DNA sequence: TGTGCCATCAGTGACCCGGGACAGGGGGCGAACTATGGCTACACCTTC.

The V and J genes are TRBV20-1 and TRBJ2-3; possibly TRBD2 for D (6 bases). The CDR3 is 11 amino acids. The V end was cut by 6 bases, the J end by 6 bases, with 10 bases between. Looked up from germline, CDR1 is DFQATT and CDR2 is SNEGSKA (reference sequence). The CDR3 reads CSATSEDTQYF. In DNA, the CDR3 is TGCAGTGCGACTAGTGAGGATACGCAGTATTTT.

The chain uses TRBV11-2 and TRBJ2-1; 10 nucleotides match TRBD2. V was pared by 5 bases and J by 3 bases, with 13 bases of the junction left unmatched. This CDR3 comprises 18 residues. Germline V CDR1 and CDR2: SGHAT, FQNNGV. For the CDR3, the DNA is TGTGCCAGCAGCCGACCGCTAGCGGGAGCTTACGGCTACAATGAGCAGTTCTTC. Translating gives CASSRPLAGAYGYNEQFF.

The rearrangement links TRBV28 to TRBJ1-4; D is ambiguous. The V and J ends lost 3 bases and 0 bases respectively, with 14 bases between them. The CDR3 has 17 residues. The germline V gene has CDR1 MDHEN and CDR2 SYDVKM. The CDR3 DNA reads as TGTGCCAGCAGTTTGCTCCCCCAGATCACAACTAATGAAAAACTGTTTTTT. It translates to CASSLLPQITTNEKLFF. The full variable domain, with the rest looked up from reference TRBV28 and TRBJ1-4, is DVKVTQSSRYLVKRTGEKVFLECVQDMDHENMFWYRQDPGLGLRLIYFSYDVKMKEKGDIPEGYSVSREKKERFSLILESASTNQTSMYLCASSLLPQITTNEKLFFGSGTQLSVL.

V gene TRBV9 combines with J gene TRBJ2-5, with D hard to call. The CDR3 runs to 13 residues. CDR1 and CDR2 from the germline V gene are SGDLS and YYNGEE. V lost 2 bases and J lost 3, with 8 bases in between. This CDR3 is CASSVFSEETQYF. Here the CDR3 DNA reads TGTGCCAGCAGCGTCTTCTCAGAAGAGACCCAGTACTTC.

This chain joins TRBV5-1 and TRBJ2-7; D perhaps matches TRBD1 (6 bases). The germline V gene has CDR1 SGHRS and CDR2 YFSETQ. The V and J ends lost 4 bases and 3 bases respectively, with 14 bases between them. CDR3 size: 14 residues. The CDR3 protein is CASSPGQSFYEQYF. The CDR3 nucleotides read TGCGCCAGCAGCCCCGGACAGTCCTTCTACGAGCAGTACTTC.

For the CDR3, the DNA is TGCAGTGCTGGACATCAGCCCCAGCATTTT. Its protein is CSAGHQPQHF. This chain connects TRBV20-1 to TRBJ1-5, with D hard to call. Trimming took off 5 bases at V and 5 bases at J, with 4 bases between the two ends. CDR1 and CDR2 (germline): DFQATT, SNEGSKA (reference sequence). The CDR3 covers 10 residues.

This chain connects TRBV10-3 to TRBJ1-4; D unclear. The CDR3 loop spans 13 amino acids. Per the germline V gene, CDR1 is ENHRY and CDR2 is SYGVKD. Trimming left V 10 bases short and J 2 bases short, with 11 bases between. CDR3 DNA sequence: TGTGCCAGCGGGCCCGGGACTAATGAAAAACTGTTTTTT. It codes for CASGPGTNEKLFF.

The rearrangement links TRBV5-5 to TRBJ2-5; D call uncertain. CDR1 is SGHKS and CDR2 is YYEKEE in the germline V gene (reference sequence). Trimming took off 1 base at V and 13 bases at J, with 11 bases between the two ends. The CDR3 spans 11 residues. This CDR3 reads CASSLYSDPYF. In DNA form, the CDR3 reads TGTGCCAGCAGCTTGTACAGCGACCCGTACTTC. Filled out from reference TRBV5-5 and TRBJ2-5, the complete variable domain reads DAGVTQSPTHLIKTRGQQVTLRCSPISGHKSVSWYQQVLGQGPQFIFQYYEKEERGRGNFPDRFSARQFPNYSSELNVNALLLGDSALYLCASSLYSDPYFGPGTRLLVL.

The genes are TRBV30 and TRBJ1-3; 7 bases map to TRBD1. Germline CDR1 and CDR2: GTSNPN and SVGIG (reference sequence). The CDR3 has 15 amino acids. V was pared by 2 bases and J by 1 base, with 5 bases of the junction left unmatched. The CDR3 protein is CAWSPPRGSGNTIYF. CDR3 DNA sequence: TGTGCCTGGAGTCCCCCCAGGGGGTCTGGAAACACCATATATTTT. Drawing the rest from reference TRBV30 and TRBJ1-3, the complete variable domain is SQTIHQWPATLVQPVGSPLSLECTVEGTSNPNLYWYRQAAGRGLQLLFYSVGIGQISSEVPQNLSASRPQDRQFILSSKKLLLSDSGFYLCAWSPPRGSGNTIYFGEGSWLTVV.

V gene TRBV9 combines with J gene TRBJ2-1; possibly TRBD1 for D (5 bases). Germline V gene data show CDR1 as SGDLS and CDR2 as YYNGEE. V was cut by 1 base and J by 6 bases, with 26 bases left in between. This CDR3 comprises 19 residues. The CDR3 sequence is CASSVRGTGSSAVVNEQFF. DNA of the CDR3: TGTGCCAGCAGCGTAAGGGGAACAGGATCCAGCGCAGTAGTCAATGAGCAGTTCTTC.

As for this clone: The same CDR3 can be traced to other DNA sequences in this sample. This chain connects TRBV18 to TRBJ1-3; 7 bases are a match to TRBD1. Germline V gives CDR1 KGHSH, CDR2 LQKENI. V shed 3 bases, J shed 1 base, and the junction held 3 bases outside the gene matches. This CDR3 is 15 amino acids long. CDR3 DNA sequence: TGTGCCAGCTCACCGCAGGGGGTTTCTGGAAACACCATATATTTT. Translating it yields CASSPQGVSGNTIYF.